Below, 15 T cell receptor beta chains from the same sample are listed, as sequenced in a study of CD8 T cells in Susac syndrome. A quantity of about 0.5 to 1 ug RNA underwent reverse transcription using random hexamers. TCRdb passed the immunoSEQ multiplex PCR reads through MiXCR, listing each CDR3 protein once. Here the sample spans about 240,000 distinct CDR3 sequences, 90% to 96% being singletons. The sample taken for sequencing was CD4+ T cells from PBMCs. The receptors originated from a human donor with Susac syndrome.

The rearrangement uses TRBV9 and TRBJ2-3, with D hard to call. The CDR3 length is 13 residues. Trimming took off 4 bases at V and 3 bases at J, with 9 bases between the two ends. Germline V gene lookup returns CDR1 SGDLS and CDR2 YYNGEE. This CDR3 is CASSQPWTDTQYF. Written as DNA, the CDR3 is TGTGCCAGCAGCCAACCCTGGACAGATACGCAGTATTTT.

CDR3 nucleotides: TGCAGCCCTACAGCGGCGTATACGCAGTATTTT. Translating it yields CSPTAAYTQYF. The chain recombines TRBV29-1 with TRBJ2-3; D is perhaps TRBD2 (5 bases). The CDR3 loop spans 11 amino acids. The V end was cut by 8 bases, the J end by 7 bases, with 13 bases between. CDR1 is SQVTM and CDR2 is ANQGSEA in the germline V gene.

The chain uses TRBV29-1 and TRBJ2-3; D gene unclear. Germline CDR1 SQVTM, CDR2 ANQGSEA. CDR3 length: 10 residues. The V and J ends lost 7 bases and 3 bases respectively, with 5 bases between them. The CDR3 sequence: CSATTDTQYF. CDR3 DNA sequence: TGCAGCGCCACGACAGATACGCAGTATTTT.

Only one count was recorded for this clonotype. V and J are TRBV29-1 and TRBJ2-3, with TRBD2 identical over 7 bases. V was clipped by 8 bases and J by 1 base; unmatched bases: 12. The CDR3 extends over 15 amino acids. The germline gives CDR1 SQVTM, CDR2 ANQGSEA. The CDR3 DNA reads TGCAGCACACCCCGGGCTAGCGGAGGCACAGATACGCAGTATTTT. Amino acid sequence: CSTPRASGGTDTQYF.

This sequence joins TRBV5-5 and TRBJ1-2, with D perhaps matching TRBD1 (5 bases). V lost 4 bases and J lost 6, with 13 bases in between. CDR3 length: 13 amino acids. The V gene's germline CDR1 is SGHKS and CDR2 YYEKEE (reference sequence). CDR3 nucleotide sequence: TGTGCCAGCAGCCTGGGGGTCTTGGATGGCTACACCTTC. Amino acid sequence: CASSLGVLDGYTF.

This chain links TRBV10-3 with TRBJ2-5; D not resolved. CDR1 is ENHRY, CDR2 SYGVKD, per germline. The CDR3 consists of 14 residues. V was pared by 0 bases and J by 5 bases, with 10 bases between. This CDR3 reads CAISESASSETQYF. The DNA for the CDR3 is TGTGCCATCAGTGAGTCCGCAAGTTCGGAGACCCAGTACTTC.

This chain joins TRBV2 and TRBJ2-1; 12 bases fit TRBD2. The V gene end was trimmed by 6 bases and the J gene end by 6 bases; junction bases not matched to a gene: 9. This CDR3 has 16 amino acids. CDR1 and CDR2 (germline): SNHLY, FYNNEI. CDR3 nucleotides: TGTGCCAGCAGACACGACGCGACTAGCGGGAGCAATGAGCAGTTCTTC. Residues: CASRHDATSGSNEQFF.

The chain uses TRBV9 and TRBJ2-7; no clear D. CDR1 SGDLS and CDR2 YYNGEE come from the germline V gene. The CDR3 consists of 15 residues. Trimming took off 2 bases at V and 6 bases at J, with 18 bases between the two ends. In nucleotides, the CDR3 is TGTGCCAGCAGCGTGACGTCGGAGCTGAGGAGCGAGCAGTACTTC. As protein: CASSVTSELRSEQYF.

The chain recombines TRBV5-1 with TRBJ2-1; 8 nucleotides agree with TRBD1. J was trimmed by 4 bases and V by 0 bases; bases with no gene match: 9. The germline CDR1 and CDR2 sequences are SGHRS and YFSETQ. The CDR3 extends over 17 amino acids. Here the CDR3 reads CASSLVPAGGGYNEQFF. The CDR3 DNA follows: TGCGCCAGCAGCTTGGTTCCGGCAGGGGGCGGGTACAATGAGCAGTTCTTC.

The chain carries TRBV4-1 and TRBJ2-1; 7 nucleotides match TRBD2. CDR3 size: 15 residues. The germline CDR1 and CDR2 sequences are MGHRA and YSYEKL. J was trimmed by 4 bases and V by 2 bases; bases with no gene match: 5. As DNA, the CDR3 is TGCGCCAGCAGCCAACGCGGCGGGGGATACAATGAGCAGTTCTTC. Protein product: CASSQRGGGYNEQFF.

The CDR3 here is CAWTGGANYGYTF. The CDR3 region has the DNA TGTGCCTGGACAGGGGGAGCTAACTATGGCTACACCTTC. V usage is TRBV30 and J usage is TRBJ1-2; 7 nucleotides align to TRBD1. The CDR3 extends over 13 amino acids. V lost 4 bases to trimming and J lost 0 bases; unmatched junction nucleotides: 2. The germline V gene encodes CDR1 GTSNPN and CDR2 SVGIG (reference sequence).

V is TRBV12-3 or TRBV12-4 and J is TRBJ2-6, with a possible D match to TRBD2 (5 bases). This CDR3 is 15 amino acids long. The V end lost 3 bases, the J end lost 8 bases, and 14 bases lay between the germline ends. CDR3 loop: CASSFGKTLPNVLTF. The DNA of the CDR3 is TGTGCCAGCAGTTTCGGGAAAACGCTACCCAACGTCCTGACTTTC.

The chain uses TRBV28 and TRBJ1-1; D unresolved. Trimming left V 2 bases short and J 4 bases short, with 14 bases between. CDR1 and CDR2 from the germline V gene are MDHEN and SYDVKM. There are 15 residues in the CDR3. The DNA for the CDR3 is TGTGCCAGCAGTTTACCTTTACCGCTGGGCACTGAAGCTTTCTTT. Translating it yields CASSLPLPLGTEAFF.

This clonotype appeared once. The chain recombines TRBV13 with TRBJ1-3, with no clear D. Trimming stripped 5 bases from V and 4 bases from J, with 6 bases between. The CDR3 is made up of 12 amino acids. Germline CDR1 PRHDT, CDR2 FYEKMQ (reference sequence). The CDR3 region has the DNA TGTGCCAGCAGCAGGACCGGAAACACCATATATTTT. Translated, it gives CASSRTGNTIYF.

The chain links TRBV30 to TRBJ2-2; D might be TRBD1 (5 bases). Trimming took off 3 bases at V and 6 bases at J, with 14 bases between the two ends. Germline V gene data show CDR1 as GTSNPN and CDR2 as SVGIG (reference sequence). This CDR3 spans 14 amino acids. The CDR3 DNA reads as TGTGCCTGGAGGGCAGGGCCCGCCCCCGGGGAGCTGTTTTTT. This codes for CAWRAGPAPGELFF.